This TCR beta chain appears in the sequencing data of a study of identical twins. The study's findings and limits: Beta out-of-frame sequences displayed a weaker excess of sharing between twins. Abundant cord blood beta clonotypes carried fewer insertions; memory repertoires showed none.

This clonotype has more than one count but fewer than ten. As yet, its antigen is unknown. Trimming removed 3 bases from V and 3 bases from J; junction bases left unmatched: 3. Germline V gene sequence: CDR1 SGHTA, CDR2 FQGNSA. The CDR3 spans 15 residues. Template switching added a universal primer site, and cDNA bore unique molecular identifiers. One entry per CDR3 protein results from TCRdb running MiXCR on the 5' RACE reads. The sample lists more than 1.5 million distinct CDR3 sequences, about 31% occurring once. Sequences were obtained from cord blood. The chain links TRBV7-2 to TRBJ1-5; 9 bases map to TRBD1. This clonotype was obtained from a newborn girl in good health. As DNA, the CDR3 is TGTGCCAGCAGCTTGGGACAGGGCCCCAATCAGCCCCAGCATTTT. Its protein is CASSLGQGPNQPQHF.